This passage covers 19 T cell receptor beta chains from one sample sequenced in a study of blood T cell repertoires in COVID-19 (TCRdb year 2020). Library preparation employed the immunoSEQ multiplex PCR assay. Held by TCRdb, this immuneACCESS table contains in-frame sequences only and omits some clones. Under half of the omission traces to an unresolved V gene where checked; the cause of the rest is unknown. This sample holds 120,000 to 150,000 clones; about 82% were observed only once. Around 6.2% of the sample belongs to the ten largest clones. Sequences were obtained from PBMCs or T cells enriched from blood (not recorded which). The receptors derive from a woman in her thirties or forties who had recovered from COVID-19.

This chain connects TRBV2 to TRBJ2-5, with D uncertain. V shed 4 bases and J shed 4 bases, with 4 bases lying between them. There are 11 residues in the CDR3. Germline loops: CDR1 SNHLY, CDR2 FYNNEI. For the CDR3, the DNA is TGTGCCAGCAGTGGAGGAGAGACCCAGTACTTC. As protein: CASSGGETQYF.

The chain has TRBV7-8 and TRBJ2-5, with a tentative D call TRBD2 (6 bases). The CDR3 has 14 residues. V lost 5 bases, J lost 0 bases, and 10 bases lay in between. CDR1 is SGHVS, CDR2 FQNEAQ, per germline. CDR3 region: CASSRIADQETQYF. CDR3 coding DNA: TGTGCCAGCAGCCGGATAGCGGACCAAGAGACCCAGTACTTC.

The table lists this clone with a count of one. In DNA form, the CDR3 reads TGTGCCAGCAGCTTGCGGCCGTATGGCTACACCTTC. This encodes CASSLRPYGYTF. The V and J genes are TRBV21-1 and TRBJ1-2. TRBV21-1 is assigned pseudogene status. This CDR3 has 12 amino acids.

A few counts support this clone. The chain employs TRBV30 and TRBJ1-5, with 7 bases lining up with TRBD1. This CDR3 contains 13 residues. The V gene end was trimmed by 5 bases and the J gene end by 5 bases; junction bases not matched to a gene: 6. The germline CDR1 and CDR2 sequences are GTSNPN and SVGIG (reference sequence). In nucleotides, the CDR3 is TGTGCCTGGGGGGAAGGGGGCGATCAGCCCCAGCATTTT. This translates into CAWGEGGDQPQHF.

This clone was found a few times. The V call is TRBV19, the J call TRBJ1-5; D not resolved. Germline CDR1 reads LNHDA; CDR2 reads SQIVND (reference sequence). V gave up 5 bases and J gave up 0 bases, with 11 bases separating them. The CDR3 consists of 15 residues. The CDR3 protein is CASSPTQNSNQPQHF. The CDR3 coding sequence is TGTGCCAGTAGTCCAACACAGAATAGCAATCAGCCCCAGCATTTT.

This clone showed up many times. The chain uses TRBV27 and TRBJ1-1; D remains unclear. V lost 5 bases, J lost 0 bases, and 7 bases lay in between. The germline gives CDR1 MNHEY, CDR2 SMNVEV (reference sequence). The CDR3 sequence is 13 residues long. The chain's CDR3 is CASSQTMNTEAFF. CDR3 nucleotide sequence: TGTGCCAGCAGTCAAACTATGAACACTGAAGCTTTCTTT.

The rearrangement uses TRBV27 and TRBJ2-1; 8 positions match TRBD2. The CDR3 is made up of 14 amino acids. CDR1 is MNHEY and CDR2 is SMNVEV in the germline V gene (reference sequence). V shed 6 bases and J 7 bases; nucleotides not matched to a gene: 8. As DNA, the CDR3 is TGTGCCAGCAGGGGACTCGGGAGGGGGAATGAGCAGTTCTTC. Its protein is CASRGLGRGNEQFF.

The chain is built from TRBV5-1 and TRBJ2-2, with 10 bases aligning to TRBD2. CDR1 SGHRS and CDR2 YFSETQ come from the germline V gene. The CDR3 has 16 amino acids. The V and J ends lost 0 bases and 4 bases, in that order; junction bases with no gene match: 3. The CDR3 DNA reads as TGCGCCAGCAGCTTGGTAGCTAGCGGGGGCACCGGGGAGCTGTTTTTT. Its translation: CASSLVASGGTGELFF. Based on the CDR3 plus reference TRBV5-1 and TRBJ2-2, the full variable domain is KAGVTQTPRYLIKTRGQQVTLSCSPISGHRSVSWYQQTPGQGLQFLFEYFSETQRNKGNFPGRFSGRQFSNSRSEMNVSTLELGDSALYLCASSLVASGGTGELFFGEGSRLTVL.

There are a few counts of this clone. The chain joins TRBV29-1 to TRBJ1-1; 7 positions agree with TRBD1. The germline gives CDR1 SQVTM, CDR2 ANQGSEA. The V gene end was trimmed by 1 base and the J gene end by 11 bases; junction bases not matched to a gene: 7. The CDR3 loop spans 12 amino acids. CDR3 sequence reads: CSVEAQQGPAFF. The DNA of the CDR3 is TGCAGCGTTGAAGCTCAACAGGGGCCCGCTTTCTTT.

The CDR3 sequence: CASSTLLAGAGEQFF. DNA of the CDR3: TGTGCCAGCAGCACACTACTAGCGGGGGCCGGGGAGCAGTTCTTC. The V and J genes are TRBV13 and TRBJ2-1, with 11 positions matching TRBD2. The germline V gene encodes CDR1 PRHDT and CDR2 FYEKMQ (reference sequence). This CDR3 is 15 amino acids long. J lost 10 bases, V lost 5 bases, and 10 bases had no gene match.

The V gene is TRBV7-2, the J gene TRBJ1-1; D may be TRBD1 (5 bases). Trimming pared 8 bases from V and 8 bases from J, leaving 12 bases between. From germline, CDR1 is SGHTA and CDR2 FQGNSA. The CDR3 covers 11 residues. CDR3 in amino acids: CASLQGIEAFF. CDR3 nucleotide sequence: TGTGCCAGCCTCCAGGGAATAGAAGCTTTCTTT.

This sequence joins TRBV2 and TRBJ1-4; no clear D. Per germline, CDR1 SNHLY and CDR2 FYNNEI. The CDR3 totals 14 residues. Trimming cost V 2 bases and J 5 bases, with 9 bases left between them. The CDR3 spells CASSEIRGNEKLFF. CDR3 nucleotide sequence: TGTGCCAGCAGTGAAATAAGAGGGAATGAAAAACTGTTTTTT. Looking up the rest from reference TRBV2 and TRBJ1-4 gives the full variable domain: EPEVTQTPSHQVTQMGQEVILRCVPISNHLYFYWYRQILGQKVEFLVSFYNNEISEKSEIFDDQFSVERPDGSNFTLKIRSTKLEDSAMYFCASSEIRGNEKLFFGSGTQLSVL.

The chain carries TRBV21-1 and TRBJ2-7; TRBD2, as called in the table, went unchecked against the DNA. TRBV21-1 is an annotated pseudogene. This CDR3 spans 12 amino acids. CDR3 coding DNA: TGTGCCAGCAGCTCGCGCTCCTACGAGCAGTACTTC. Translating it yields CASSSRSYEQYF.

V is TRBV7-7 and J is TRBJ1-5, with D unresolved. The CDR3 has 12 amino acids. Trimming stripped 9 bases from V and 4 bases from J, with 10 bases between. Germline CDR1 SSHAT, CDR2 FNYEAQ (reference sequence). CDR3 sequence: CAREDRNQPQHF. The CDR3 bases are TGTGCCAGGGAGGACCGAAATCAGCCCCAGCATTTT.

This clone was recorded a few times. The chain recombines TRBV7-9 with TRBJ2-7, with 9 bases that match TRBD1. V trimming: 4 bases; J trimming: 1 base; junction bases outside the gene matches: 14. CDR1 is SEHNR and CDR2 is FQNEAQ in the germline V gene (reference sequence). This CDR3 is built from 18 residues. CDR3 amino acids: CASSSPPGTGQLSYEQYF. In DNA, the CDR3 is TGTGCCAGCAGCTCCCCCCCGGGGACAGGGCAACTATCCTACGAGCAGTACTTC. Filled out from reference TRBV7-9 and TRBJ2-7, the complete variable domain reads DTGVSQNPRHKITKRGQNVTFRCDPISEHNRLYWYRQTLGQGPEFLTYFQNEAQLEKSRLLSDRFSAERPKGSFSTLEIQRTEQGDSAMYLCASSSPPGTGQLSYEQYFGPGTRLTVT.

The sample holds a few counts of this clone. This CDR3 reads CASSFDNEQYF. CDR3 DNA: TGTGCCAGCAGCTTCGACAACGAGCAGTACTTC. This chain uses TRBV7-9 with TRBJ2-7; D gene unclear. CDR3 length: 11 amino acids. Trimming left V 3 bases short and J 5 bases short, with 5 bases between. Germline loops: CDR1 SEHNR, CDR2 FQNEAQ (reference sequence).

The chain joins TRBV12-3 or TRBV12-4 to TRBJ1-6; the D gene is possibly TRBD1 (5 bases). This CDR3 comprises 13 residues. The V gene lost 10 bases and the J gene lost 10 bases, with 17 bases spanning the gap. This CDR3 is CATQRGLGSPLHF. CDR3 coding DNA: TGTGCCACCCAGCGGGGCCTAGGATCACCCCTCCACTTT.

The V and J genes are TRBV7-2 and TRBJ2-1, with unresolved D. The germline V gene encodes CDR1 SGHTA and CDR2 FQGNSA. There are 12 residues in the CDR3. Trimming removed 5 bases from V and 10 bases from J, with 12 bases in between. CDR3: CASSPTGWEQFF. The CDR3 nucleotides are TGTGCCAGCAGCCCCACCGGGTGGGAGCAGTTCTTC.

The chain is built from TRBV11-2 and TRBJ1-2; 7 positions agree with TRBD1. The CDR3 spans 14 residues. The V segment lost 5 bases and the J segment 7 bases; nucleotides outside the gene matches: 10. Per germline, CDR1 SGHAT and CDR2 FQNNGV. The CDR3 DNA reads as TGTGCCAGCAGCCCCGGGACAGTCCAGGGTGGCTACACCTTC. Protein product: CASSPGTVQGGYTF.